A few counts support the clone carrying this T cell receptor beta chain. As yet, its antigen is unknown. Germline V lookup: CDR1 SGHDT, CDR2 YYEEEE. This CDR3 has 17 residues. Unmatched junction bases numbered 6, after V lost 5 bases and J lost 3 bases. This sample was taken from a study of blood T cells in healthy people across ages. Findings and caveats of the study: PBMCs were not sorted, which prevented a conclusive comparison of naive versus antigen-experienced cells.

Staff drew roughly 10 milliliters of peripheral blood from each donor. Every sample had a minimum of 6 million PBMCs isolated. A J-beta primer mix and a sample-barcoded 5' primer were used in a second PCR of roughly 6 to 11 cycles. The authors tagged each cDNA molecule using a template-switch adaptor with 12 random nucleotides. From the 5' RACE reads, TCRdb called clonotypes with MiXCR, one entry per CDR3 protein. The repertoire holds 450,000 to 650,000 distinct CDR3 sequences, with 24% as singletons. The sample was also reused in another study, on T cells of mothers and their children.

The sequencing sample was made of blood. The TCR sequence derives from a boy aged 5-17 years in good health. The chain couples TRBV5-6 to TRBJ2-2, with 14 nucleotides matching TRBD2. CDR3 sequence (DNA): TGTGCCAGCAGTGCGGGACTAGCGGGAGTCTACACCGGGGAGCTGTTTTTT. As protein: CASSAGLAGVYTGELFF.